The 16 T cell receptor beta chains given below trace back to one sample, sequenced in a study of CD8 T cells in ankylosing spondylitis. MiXCR, applied by TCRdb to the 5' RACE reads, yields one record per CDR3 protein. The sample carries approximately 350,000 distinct CDR3 sequences, about 20% recorded once. Sample: blood, either unsorted or a sorted T cell fraction (not recorded which). Receptor source: a male donor with ankylosing spondylitis or in good health (not recorded which).

This clonotype was detected only once. The CDR3 region is CASKLATTDTEAFF. The CDR3 DNA reads TGTGCCAGTAAGTTGGCCACCACGGACACTGAAGCTTTCTTT. This chain links TRBV19 with TRBJ1-1; D remains unclear. This CDR3 spans 14 amino acids. The V and J ends lost 7 bases and 3 bases respectively, with 15 bases between them. Germline CDR1 and CDR2: LNHDA and SQIVND (reference sequence).

This clonotype occurred a few times. The chain recombines TRBV20-1 with TRBJ2-1; D gene unclear. The CDR3 covers 14 residues. CDR1 DFQATT and CDR2 SNEGSKA come from the germline V gene (reference sequence). V lost 6 bases, J lost 0 bases, and 12 bases lay in between. CDR3 coding DNA: TGCAGTGCGGGCCTACTTTTCTCCTACAATGAGCAGTTCTTC. It translates to CSAGLLFSYNEQFF.

The chain combines TRBV10-1 with TRBJ2-2; D is tentatively TRBD1 or TRBD2 (5 bases each). The V end lost 2 bases, the J end lost 0 bases, and 13 bases lay between the germline ends. CDR3 length: 17 amino acids. CDR1 and CDR2 from the germline V gene are WNHNN and SYGVQD (reference sequence). The CDR3 region is CASSEGPGTANTGELFF. For the CDR3, the DNA is TGCGCCAGCAGTGAGGGCCCAGGGACCGCGAACACCGGGGAGCTGTTTTTT.

V is TRBV19 and J is TRBJ2-1, with 9 bases lining up with TRBD1. Germline CDR1 reads LNHDA; CDR2 reads SQIVND (reference sequence). This CDR3 contains 14 residues. Trimming cost V 7 bases and J 3 bases; bases outside gene matches: 4. The CDR3 region has the DNA TGTGCCAGTAACCTGGGACAGGGCTACAATGAGCAGTTCTTC. Protein: CASNLGQGYNEQFF.

This rearrangement joins TRBV13 to TRBJ2-7; 9 bases line up with TRBD2. V shed 2 bases, J shed 4 bases, and the junction held 6 bases outside the gene matches. Germline CDR1 reads PRHDT; CDR2 reads FYEKMQ (reference sequence). This CDR3 contains 15 residues. The CDR3 here is CASSLSRGGGYEQYF. In DNA, the CDR3 is TGTGCCAGCAGCTTATCGCGGGGGGGCGGTTACGAGCAGTACTTC.

In this sample, this clonotype turned up a few times. The rearrangement joins TRBV5-6 to TRBJ1-1, with D unclear. V lost 2 bases to trimming and J lost 0 bases, with 8 bases between them. The CDR3 covers 14 residues. CDR1 and CDR2 from the germline V gene are SGHDT and YYEEEE. The CDR3 protein is CASSFRSLNTEAFF. The CDR3 DNA reads TGTGCCAGCAGCTTTCGGTCATTGAACACTGAAGCTTTCTTT.

This clonotype was counted only a few times. The rearrangement uses TRBV7-9 and TRBJ2-5; D may correspond to TRBD1 or TRBD2 (5 bases each). Germline lookup yields CDR1 SEHNR and CDR2 FQNEAQ (reference sequence). V dropped 5 bases and J dropped 4 bases, with 11 bases sitting between them. The CDR3 covers 13 residues. DNA for the CDR3: TGTGCCAGCAGCCCTTGGGGGACAGAGACCCAGTACTTC. This encodes CASSPWGTETQYF.

The chain links TRBV3-1 to TRBJ1-3; no reliable D call. V lost 4 bases and J lost 4, with 14 bases in between. The CDR3 is made up of 15 amino acids. Germline lookup yields CDR1 LGHDT and CDR2 YNNKEL (reference sequence). The DNA of the CDR3 is TGTGCCAGCAGCCCATCATCGGGCGCCGGAAACACCATATATTTT. It codes for CASSPSSGAGNTIYF. The full variable domain, rest sourced from reference TRBV3-1 and TRBJ1-3, is DTAVSQTPKYLVTQMGNDKSIKCEQNLGHDTMYWYKQDSKKFLKIMFSYNNKELIINETVPNRFSPKSPDKAHLNLHINSLELGDSAVYFCASSPSSGAGNTIYFGEGSWLTVV.

This rearrangement joins TRBV27 to TRBJ1-3; D unclear. Germline CDR1 is MNHEY and CDR2 is SMNVEV (reference sequence). V was trimmed by 5 bases and J by 0 bases, leaving 5 bases between them. This CDR3 comprises 13 residues. The DNA for the CDR3 is TGTGCCAGCAGTGCCTACTCTGGAAACACCATATATTTT. This translates into CASSAYSGNTIYF.

The genes are TRBV28 and TRBJ2-1, with D possibly called TRBD1 or TRBD2 (6 bases each). V lost 5 bases and J lost 13, with 18 bases in between. The length of the CDR3 is 13 residues. Germline V gene sequence: CDR1 MDHEN, CDR2 SYDVKM. The CDR3 sequence is CASSPTFVGGQFF. CDR3 coding DNA: TGTGCCAGCAGTCCTACCTTTGTGGGGGGCCAGTTCTTC.

The chain links TRBV4-2 to TRBJ2-1; no clear D. Germline V gene data show CDR1 as LGHNA and CDR2 as YNFKEQ. The CDR3 runs 17 residues. V lost 0 bases and J lost 0, with 12 bases in between. CDR3 sequence reads: CASSQERPPSSYNEQFF. The CDR3 coding sequence is TGTGCCAGCAGCCAAGAACGGCCCCCAAGCTCCTACAATGAGCAGTTCTTC.

The V and J genes are TRBV7-9 and TRBJ2-5; 8 nucleotides match TRBD1. The CDR3 has 15 amino acids. Germline V gene sequence: CDR1 SEHNR, CDR2 FQNEAQ (reference sequence). With 1 base clipped from V and 2 bases from J, the junction kept 3 bases outside the gene matches. The CDR3 here is CASSLVTGAQETQYF. CDR3 in DNA: TGTGCCAGCAGCTTAGTGACAGGGGCTCAAGAGACCCAGTACTTC.

This clonotype was picked up a small number of times. The chain carries TRBV29-1 and TRBJ1-1; TRBD1 is a possible D gene (5 bases). Trimming left V 0 bases short and J 11 bases short, with 19 bases between. The germline CDR1 and CDR2 sequences are SQVTM and ANQGSEA. The CDR3 has 14 amino acids. The CDR3 region has the DNA TGCAGCGTTGAAGAACGGGGCAGGGAGCCCCCGGCTTTCTTT. Translated, it gives CSVEERGREPPAFF.

V gene TRBV28 combines with J gene TRBJ1-1, with D unresolved. Per germline, CDR1 MDHEN and CDR2 SYDVKM. V was cut by 6 bases and J by 0 bases, with 11 bases left in between. This CDR3 is built from 14 residues. The CDR3 protein is CASSSIRLNTEAFF. The DNA for the CDR3 is TGTGCCAGCAGCTCCATTCGGCTGAACACTGAAGCTTTCTTT.

The V call is TRBV12-3 or TRBV12-4, the J call TRBJ1-5; no firm D call. The ends were cut back, 0 bases at V and 7 bases at J, with 10 bases in the middle. CDR3 length: 14 residues. This chain's CDR3 is CASSLALAEQPQHF. DNA of the CDR3: TGTGCCAGCAGTTTAGCGTTGGCGGAGCAGCCCCAGCATTTT.

This clonotype has at least ten counts. The gene calls are TRBV20-1 and TRBJ2-5, with TRBD2 matching 11 bases. V was pared by 3 bases and J by 5 bases, with 8 bases of the junction left unmatched. This CDR3 contains 15 residues. CDR1 and CDR2 from the germline V gene are DFQATT and SNEGSKA (reference sequence). The CDR3 DNA follows: TGCAGTGCTAGCACTAGCGGGGGACGGTGGGAGACCCAGTACTTC. Translating gives CSASTSGGRWETQYF.